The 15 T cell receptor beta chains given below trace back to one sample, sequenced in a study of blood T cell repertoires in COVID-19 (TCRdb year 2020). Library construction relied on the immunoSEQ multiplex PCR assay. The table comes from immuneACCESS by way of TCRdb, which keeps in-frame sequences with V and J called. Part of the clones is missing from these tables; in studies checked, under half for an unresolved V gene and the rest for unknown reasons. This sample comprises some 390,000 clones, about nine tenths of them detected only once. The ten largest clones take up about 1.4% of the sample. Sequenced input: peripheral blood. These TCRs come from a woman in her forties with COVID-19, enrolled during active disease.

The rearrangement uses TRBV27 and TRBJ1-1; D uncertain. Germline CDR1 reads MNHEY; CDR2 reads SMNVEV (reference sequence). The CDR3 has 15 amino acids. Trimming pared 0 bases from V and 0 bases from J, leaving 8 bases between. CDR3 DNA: TGTGCCAGCAGTTTATCCGGGGATCTGAACACTGAAGCTTTCTTT. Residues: CASSLSGDLNTEAFF.

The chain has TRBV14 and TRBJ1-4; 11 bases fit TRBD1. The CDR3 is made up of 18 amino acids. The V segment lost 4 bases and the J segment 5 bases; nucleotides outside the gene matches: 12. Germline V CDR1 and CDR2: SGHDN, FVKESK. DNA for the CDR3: TGTGCCAGCAGCCCATTAAAAGGGACAGGGGGGTTCAATGAAAAACTGTTTTTT. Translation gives CASSPLKGTGGFNEKLFF.

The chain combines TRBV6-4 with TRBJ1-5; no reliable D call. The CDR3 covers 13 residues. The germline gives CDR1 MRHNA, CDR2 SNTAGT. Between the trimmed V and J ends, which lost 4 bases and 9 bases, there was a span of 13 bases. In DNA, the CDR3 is TGTGCCAGCAGTGTTGGCCTTGAGGGGCCCCAGCATTTT. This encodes CASSVGLEGPQHF.

The DNA of the CDR3 is TGCGCCAGCAGCTGGTCTACATCTAGGGGGGGCGAGCAGTACTTC. Translating it yields CASSWSTSRGGEQYF. This rearrangement joins TRBV5-1 to TRBJ2-7; a weak D match, TRBD2 (7 bases). Deletions cut 3 bases from V and 6 bases from J, with 19 bases between. The CDR3 runs to 15 residues. Germline CDR1 SGHRS, CDR2 YFSETQ.

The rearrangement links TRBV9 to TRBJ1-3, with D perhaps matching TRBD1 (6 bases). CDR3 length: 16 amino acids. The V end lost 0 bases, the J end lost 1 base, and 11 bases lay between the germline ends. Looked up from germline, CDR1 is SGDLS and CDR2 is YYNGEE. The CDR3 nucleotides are TGTGCCAGCAGCGTAGAGGGGGGGCGATCTGGAAACACCATATATTTT. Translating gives CASSVEGGRSGNTIYF.

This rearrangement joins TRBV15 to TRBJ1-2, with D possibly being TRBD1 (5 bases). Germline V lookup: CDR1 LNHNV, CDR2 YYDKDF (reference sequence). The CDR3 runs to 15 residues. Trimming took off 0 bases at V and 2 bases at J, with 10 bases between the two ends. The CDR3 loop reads CATSRESGTNYGYTF. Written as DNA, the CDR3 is TGTGCCACCAGCAGAGAGAGCGGGACCAACTATGGCTACACCTTC.

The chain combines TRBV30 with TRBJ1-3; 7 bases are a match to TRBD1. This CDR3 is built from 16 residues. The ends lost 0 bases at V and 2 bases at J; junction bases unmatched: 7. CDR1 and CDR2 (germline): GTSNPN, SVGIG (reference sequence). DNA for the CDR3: TGTGCCTGGAGTGTACTGGGCAGGGGGACTGGAAACACCATATATTTT. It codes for CAWSVLGRGTGNTIYF. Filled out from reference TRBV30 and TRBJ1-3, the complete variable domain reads SQTIHQWPATLVQPVGSPLSLECTVEGTSNPNLYWYRQAAGRGLQLLFYSVGIGQISSEVPQNLSASRPQDRQFILSSKKLLLSDSGFYLCAWSVLGRGTGNTIYFGEGSWLTVV.

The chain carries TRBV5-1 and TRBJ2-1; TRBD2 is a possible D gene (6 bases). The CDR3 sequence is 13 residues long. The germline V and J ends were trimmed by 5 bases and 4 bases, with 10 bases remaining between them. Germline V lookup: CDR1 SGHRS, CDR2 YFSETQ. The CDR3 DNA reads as TGCGCCAGCAGTCCCGGGGGATACAATGAGCAGTTCTTC. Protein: CASSPGGYNEQFF.

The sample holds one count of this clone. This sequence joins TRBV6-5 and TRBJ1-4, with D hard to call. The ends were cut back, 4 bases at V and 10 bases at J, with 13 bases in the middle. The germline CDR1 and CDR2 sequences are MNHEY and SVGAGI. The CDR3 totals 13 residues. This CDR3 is CASSWLGGRKLFF. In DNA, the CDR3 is TGTGCCAGCAGTTGGTTGGGAGGGCGAAAACTGTTTTTT.

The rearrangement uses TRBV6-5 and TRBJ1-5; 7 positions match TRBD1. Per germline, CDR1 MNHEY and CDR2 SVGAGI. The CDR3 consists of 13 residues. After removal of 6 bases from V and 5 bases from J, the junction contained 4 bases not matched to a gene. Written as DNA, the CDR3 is TGTGCCAGCAGGATAGACAGGGATCAGCCCCAGCATTTT. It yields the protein CASRIDRDQPQHF.

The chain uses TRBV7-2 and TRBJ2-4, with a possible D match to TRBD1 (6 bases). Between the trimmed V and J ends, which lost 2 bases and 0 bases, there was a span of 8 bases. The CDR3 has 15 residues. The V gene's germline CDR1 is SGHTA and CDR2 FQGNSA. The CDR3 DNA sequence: TGTGCCAGCAGCTTAACAGGGACAGCCAAAAACATTCAGTACTTC. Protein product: CASSLTGTAKNIQYF.

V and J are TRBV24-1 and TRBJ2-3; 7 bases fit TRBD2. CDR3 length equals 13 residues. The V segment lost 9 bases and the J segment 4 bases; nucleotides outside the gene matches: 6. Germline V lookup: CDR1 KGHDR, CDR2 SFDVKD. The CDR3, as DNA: TGTGCCACCCAGCGGGATAGCTCAGATACGCAGTATTTT. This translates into CATQRDSSDTQYF.

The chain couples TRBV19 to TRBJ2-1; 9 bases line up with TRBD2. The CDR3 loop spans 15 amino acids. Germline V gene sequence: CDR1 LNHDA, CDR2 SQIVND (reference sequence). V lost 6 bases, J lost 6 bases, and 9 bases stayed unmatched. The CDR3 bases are TGTGCCAGTAGGCTTGTGGCTAGCGGGGTCAATGAGCAGTTCTTC. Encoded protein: CASRLVASGVNEQFF.

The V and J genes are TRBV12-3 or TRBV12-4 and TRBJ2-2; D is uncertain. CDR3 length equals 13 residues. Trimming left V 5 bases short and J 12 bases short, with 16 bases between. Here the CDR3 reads CASSGERRRQLFF. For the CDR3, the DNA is TGTGCCAGCAGTGGTGAGAGGCGGCGGCAGCTGTTTTTT.

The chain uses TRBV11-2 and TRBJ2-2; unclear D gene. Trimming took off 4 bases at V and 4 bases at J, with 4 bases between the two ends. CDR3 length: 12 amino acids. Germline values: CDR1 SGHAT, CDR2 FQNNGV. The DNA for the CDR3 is TGTGCCAGCAGCTCCCTCACCGGGGAGCTGTTTTTT. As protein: CASSSLTGELFF.